Listed here are 27 T cell receptor beta chains from one sample, sequenced in a study of blood T cell repertoires in COVID-19. Sequenced by immunoSEQ multiplex PCR; TCRdb stores in-frame clones only, minus some. The table includes 350,000 to 400,000 clones, approximately 86% detected once. Input material: peripheral blood. The receptors originated from a woman in her sixties with COVID-19, enrolled during active disease.

The rearrangement joins TRBV29-1 to TRBJ2-3; D may be TRBD2 (8 bases). There are 14 residues in the CDR3. The germline V and J ends were trimmed by 6 bases and 6 bases, with 19 bases remaining between them. In germline, CDR1 is SQVTM, CDR2 ANQGSEA. The chain's CDR3 is CSVRGLAQGDTQYF. The CDR3 DNA reads as TGCAGCGTACGAGGACTAGCACAGGGGGATACGCAGTATTTT.

The chain carries TRBV9 and TRBJ1-2, with D possibly TRBD1 on 5 matching bases. Germline assignment: CDR1 SGDLS and CDR2 YYNGEE. Trimming stripped 3 bases from V and 4 bases from J, with 13 bases between. The CDR3 consists of 14 residues. The CDR3 nucleotides read TGTGCCAGCAGCGAACAGGTTAACGGCTATGGCTACACCTTC. It translates to CASSEQVNGYGYTF.

This rearrangement joins TRBV5-6 to TRBJ1-5; TRBD1 agrees at 12 bases. The V gene end was trimmed by 0 bases and the J gene end by 5 bases; junction bases not matched to a gene: 3. Germline CDR1 and CDR2: SGHDT and YYEEEE. CDR3 length: 16 amino acids. Written as DNA, the CDR3 is TGTGCCAGCAGCTTGGGGGGACAGGGGGCCGATCAGCCCCAGCATTTT. This encodes CASSLGGQGADQPQHF.

Here the CDR3 reads CASSNGPGSFIGQFF. As DNA, the CDR3 is TGTGCCAGTAGTAACGGGCCCGGGAGCTTCATCGGGCAGTTCTTC. This sequence joins TRBV19 and TRBJ2-1, with a tentative D call TRBD2 (6 bases). Germline V gives CDR1 LNHDA, CDR2 SQIVND (reference sequence). Trimming pared 4 bases from V and 12 bases from J, leaving 22 bases between. The CDR3 spans 15 residues.

This clone came up once. V and J are TRBV6-2 or TRBV6-3 and TRBJ2-1; 8 bases map to TRBD2. J gave up 12 bases and V 6 bases, and 22 bases lay outside the gene matches. Looked up from germline, CDR1 is MNHEY and CDR2 is SVGEGT. The length of the CDR3 is 17 residues. CDR3 in DNA: TGTGCCAGCAGCCCTTATCGCGGGGGGTCCCCTCCAGAAGTGCAGTTCTTC. Translated, it gives CASSPYRGGSPPEVQFF.

The chain has TRBV10-3 and TRBJ2-7; weak D call: TRBD2 (6 bases). The V gene lost 4 bases and the J gene lost 3 bases, with 10 bases spanning the gap. The CDR3 loop spans 13 amino acids. Looked up from germline, CDR1 is ENHRY and CDR2 is SYGVKD. CDR3 in amino acids: CAISGGDGYEQYF. CDR3 nucleotide sequence: TGTGCCATCAGTGGGGGGGACGGCTACGAGCAGTACTTC.

This clone is a singleton in its sample. The V gene is TRBV4-1, the J gene TRBJ2-1; the match to TRBD1 covers 9 bases. With 1 base clipped from V and 3 bases from J, the junction kept 1 base outside the gene matches. Looked up from germline, CDR1 is MGHRA and CDR2 is YSYEKL. The CDR3 contains 15 residues. This chain's CDR3 is CASSQGDRDYNEQFF. The CDR3 nucleotides read TGCGCCAGCAGCCAAGGGGACAGGGACTACAATGAGCAGTTCTTC.

Only a few counts were recorded for this clone. The gene calls are TRBV19 and TRBJ2-5; the D is unclear. The CDR3 length is 14 residues. The germline CDR1 and CDR2 sequences are LNHDA and SQIVND (reference sequence). The V end was cut by 1 base, the J end by 9 bases, with 15 bases between. CDR3 residues: CASSIGTYSQSQYF. In DNA form, the CDR3 reads TGTGCCAGTAGTATAGGTACGTATTCCCAGTCCCAGTACTTC.

By sample share, this clone is medium-sized. This sample also contains other DNA sequences that code for the same CDR3. J is TRBJ1-2 and V is TRBV5-6; TRBD1 might be the D (5 bases). Trimming took off 0 bases at V and 4 bases at J, with 7 bases between the two ends. Per the germline V gene, CDR1 is SGHDT and CDR2 is YYEEEE. The CDR3 length is 13 residues. CDR3 loop: CASSLGDSYGYTF. In DNA form, the CDR3 reads TGTGCCAGCAGCTTGGGGGACTCCTATGGCTACACCTTC.

The rearrangement joins TRBV18 to TRBJ1-1; D is perhaps TRBD1 (6 bases). The V end lost 5 bases, the J end lost 5 bases, and 9 bases lay between the germline ends. The CDR3 totals 12 residues. Germline-derived CDR1 and CDR2 are KGHSH and LQKENI. In nucleotides, the CDR3 is TGTGCCAGCTCAAGGGGGTTAACTGAAGCTTTCTTT. Residues: CASSRGLTEAFF.

This clone has a single count. The chain couples TRBV2 to TRBJ1-4, with D tentatively TRBD1 (5 bases). Per germline, CDR1 SNHLY and CDR2 FYNNEI. The CDR3 runs to 13 residues. Trimming removed 7 bases from V and 10 bases from J, with 16 bases in between. In DNA form, the CDR3 reads TGTGCCAGCAAAGCGGGGGGTGAAGGAAAACTGTTTTTT. Translated, it gives CASKAGGEGKLFF.

J is TRBJ2-5 and V is TRBV27; 7 nucleotides line up with TRBD1. V was pared by 7 bases and J by 0 bases, with 17 bases of the junction left unmatched. Per germline, CDR1 MNHEY and CDR2 SMNVEV (reference sequence). The CDR3 spans 18 residues. The CDR3 spells CASTPGLGTGEYQETQYF. The CDR3 coding sequence is TGTGCCAGCACCCCTGGCCTGGGTACAGGGGAATACCAAGAGACCCAGTACTTC.

CDR3 region: CAISESTVHTGQPQHF. In DNA, the CDR3 is TGTGCCATCAGTGAGTCGACGGTCCATACGGGTCAGCCCCAGCATTTT. The chain couples TRBV10-3 to TRBJ1-5; no clear D gene. CDR3 size: 16 residues. Trimming removed 0 bases at V and 6 bases at J, with 15 bases between. From germline, CDR1 is ENHRY and CDR2 SYGVKD.

The chain combines TRBV7-6 with TRBJ1-6; D unresolved. There are 18 residues in the CDR3. Trimming pared 6 bases from V and 0 bases from J, leaving 18 bases between. The germline V gene has CDR1 SGHVS and CDR2 FNYEAQ. CDR3 in DNA: TGTGCCAGCAGGTCAGGAGGCGCCCAGAGCTCCTATAATTCACCCCTCCACTTT. Translated, it gives CASRSGGAQSSYNSPLHF. The full variable domain, rest sourced from reference TRBV7-6 and TRBJ1-6, is GAGVSQSPRYKVTKRGQDVALRCDPISGHVSLYWYRQALGQGPEFLTYFNYEAQQDKSGLPNDRFSAERPEGSISTLTIQRTEQRDSAMYRCASRSGGAQSSYNSPLHFGNGTRLTVT.

The chain has TRBV3-1 (or the pseudogene TRBV3-2) and TRBJ2-4; no firm D call. The CDR3 extends over 14 amino acids. CDR1 LGHDT and CDR2 YNNKEL come from the germline V gene (reference sequence). V was clipped by 0 bases and J by 6 bases, with 9 bases between them. CDR3 sequence reads: CASSQDNNRNIQYF. The CDR3 nucleotides read TGTGCCAGCAGCCAAGATAATAACAGAAACATTCAGTACTTC.

This clone has a handful of counts. V and J are TRBV5-8 and TRBJ1-5; no clear D gene. Per germline, CDR1 SGHTS and CDR2 YDEGEE. The germline V and J ends were trimmed by 0 bases and 2 bases, with 15 bases remaining between them. The CDR3 length is 17 residues. This chain's CDR3 is CASSLEVGSWGNQPQHF. The CDR3 DNA is TGTGCCAGCAGCTTGGAAGTCGGGTCTTGGGGCAATCAGCCCCAGCATTTT.

The J gene is TRBJ2-7, the V gene TRBV5-1, with 12 bases identical to TRBD2. V was pared by 5 bases and J by 2 bases, with 5 bases of the junction left unmatched. This CDR3 has 15 residues. Per germline, CDR1 SGHRS and CDR2 YFSETQ. The CDR3 nucleotides read TGCGCCAGCAGGCTAGCGGGGGGGCCGACCTACGAGCAGTACTTC. It is translated as CASRLAGGPTYEQYF.

V usage is TRBV7-3 and J usage is TRBJ2-7; 8 bases map to TRBD1. The CDR3 length is 17 residues. Germline lookup yields CDR1 SGHTA and CDR2 FQGTGA. The trim removed 8 bases at V and 2 bases at J, leaving 17 bases unmatched. CDR3 nucleotides: TGTGCCAGCCTCCCTAGTAGATGGACAGGGACACCCTACGAGCAGTACTTC. Encoded protein: CASLPSRWTGTPYEQYF.

The J gene is TRBJ1-2, the V gene TRBV20-1; no reliable D call. V was shortened by 3 bases and J by 7 bases, with 18 bases between the two germline ends. CDR1 DFQATT and CDR2 SNEGSKA come from the germline V gene (reference sequence). There are 14 residues in the CDR3. CDR3 in DNA: TGCAGTGCTAGTCCCTCGGCACAGTCCGTTGGCTACACCTTC. Translation: CSASPSAQSVGYTF.

This chain's CDR3 is CASSPMGGKETQYF. The CDR3 DNA reads TGTGCCAGCAGCCCGATGGGAGGGAAAGAGACCCAGTACTTC. The chain recombines TRBV11-3 with TRBJ2-5; the match to TRBD2 covers 7 bases. The CDR3 extends over 14 amino acids. Germline CDR1 and CDR2: SGHNT and YENEEA. J lost 3 bases, V lost 5 bases, and 6 bases had no gene match.

CDR3 sequence reads: CASRQGASDTEAFF. CDR3 DNA sequence: TGTGCCAGCCGACAGGGGGCTTCGGACACTGAAGCTTTCTTT. The rearrangement links TRBV18 to TRBJ1-1; 10 bases match TRBD1. Germline lookup yields CDR1 KGHSH and CDR2 LQKENI. The J segment lost 3 bases and the V segment lost 8 bases, leaving 6 bases of the junction unmatched. The CDR3 covers 14 residues.

CDR3 loop: CASSSVREGNQPQHF. The CDR3, as DNA: TGTGCCAGTAGTTCGGTCAGGGAGGGCAATCAGCCCCAGCATTTT. This sequence joins TRBV19 and TRBJ1-5; maybe TRBD1 (5 bases). V was shortened by 5 bases and J by 2 bases, with 13 bases between the two germline ends. CDR1 is LNHDA, CDR2 SQIVND, per germline (reference sequence). CDR3 length: 15 amino acids.

This clone has a single count. The chain joins TRBV5-6 to TRBJ1-6; TRBD1 matches 9 bases. This CDR3 contains 14 residues. Germline loops: CDR1 SGHDT, CDR2 YYEEEE. The junction had 4 bases not matched to a gene; V was cut back by 3 bases and J by 9 bases. CDR3 loop: CASSSDRGGSPLHF. The CDR3 DNA reads TGTGCCAGCAGCTCGGACAGGGGTGGTTCACCCCTCCACTTT.

The chain uses TRBV11-2 and TRBJ1-2; possibly TRBD1 for D (6 bases). The CDR3 is made up of 17 amino acids. V lost 0 bases to trimming and J lost 5 bases, with 19 bases between them. Germline lookup yields CDR1 SGHAT and CDR2 FQNNGV. The CDR3 sequence: CASSLDQGQGAQYGYTF. CDR3 nucleotides: TGTGCCAGCAGCTTAGATCAGGGGCAGGGAGCACAATATGGCTACACCTTC.

The V call is TRBV13, the J call TRBJ1-4, with 8 bases fitting TRBD1. CDR1 and CDR2 from the germline V gene are PRHDT and FYEKMQ (reference sequence). V trimming: 4 bases; J trimming: 5 bases; junction bases outside the gene matches: 9. The CDR3 is 16 amino acids. In DNA, the CDR3 is TGTGCCAGCAGCTCCTACAGGACAGGGATAAATGAAAAACTGTTTTTT. Amino acid sequence: CASSSYRTGINEKLFF.

The CDR3 sequence: CASSFLRETQYF. CDR3 sequence (DNA): TGTGCCAGCAGCTTCCTCAGGGAGACCCAGTACTTC. The chain is built from TRBV11-2 and TRBJ2-5; the D is unclear. There are 12 residues in the CDR3. CDR1 is SGHAT, CDR2 FQNNGV, per germline. Between the trimmed V and J ends, which lost 3 bases and 5 bases, there was a span of 7 bases. Full variable domain (remainder filled in from reference TRBV11-2 and TRBJ2-5): EAGVAQSPRYKIIEKRQSVAFWCNPISGHATLYWYQQILGQGPKLLIQFQNNGVVDDSQLPKDRFSAERLKGVDSTLKIQPAKLEDSAVYLCASSFLRETQYFGPGTRLLVL.

This clone has only one observation. The chain couples TRBV5-1 to TRBJ1-2, with D possibly being TRBD1 (5 bases). Looked up from germline, CDR1 is SGHRS and CDR2 is YFSETQ. There are 12 residues in the CDR3. V was clipped by 1 base and J by 6 bases, with 7 bases between them. CDR3 residues: CASSLQGDGYTF. CDR3 bases: TGCGCCAGCAGCTTGCAGGGCGATGGCTACACCTTC.